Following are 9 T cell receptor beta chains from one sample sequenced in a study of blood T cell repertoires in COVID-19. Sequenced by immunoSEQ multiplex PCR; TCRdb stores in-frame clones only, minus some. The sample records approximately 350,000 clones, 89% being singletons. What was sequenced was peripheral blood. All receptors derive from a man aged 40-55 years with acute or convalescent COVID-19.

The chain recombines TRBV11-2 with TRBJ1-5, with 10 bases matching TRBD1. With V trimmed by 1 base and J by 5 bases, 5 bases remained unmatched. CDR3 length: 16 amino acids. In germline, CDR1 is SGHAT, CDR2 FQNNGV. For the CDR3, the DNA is TGTGCCAGCAGCTTAGGGCCGGGGACAGGGGATCAGCCCCAGCATTTT. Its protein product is CASSLGPGTGDQPQHF.

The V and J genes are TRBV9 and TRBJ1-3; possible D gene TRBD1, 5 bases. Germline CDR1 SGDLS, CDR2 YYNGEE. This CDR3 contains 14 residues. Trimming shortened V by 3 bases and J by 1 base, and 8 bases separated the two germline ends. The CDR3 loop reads CASSGSGSGNTIYF. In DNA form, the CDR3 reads TGTGCCAGCAGCGGGTCAGGGTCTGGAAACACCATATATTTT.

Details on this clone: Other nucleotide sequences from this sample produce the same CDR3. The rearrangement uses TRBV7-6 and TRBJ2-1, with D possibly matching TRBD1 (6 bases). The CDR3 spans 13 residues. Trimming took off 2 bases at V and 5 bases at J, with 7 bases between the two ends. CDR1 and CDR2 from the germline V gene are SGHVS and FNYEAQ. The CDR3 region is CASSLNRDNEQFF. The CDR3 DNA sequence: TGTGCCAGCAGCTTAAACAGGGACAATGAGCAGTTCTTC.

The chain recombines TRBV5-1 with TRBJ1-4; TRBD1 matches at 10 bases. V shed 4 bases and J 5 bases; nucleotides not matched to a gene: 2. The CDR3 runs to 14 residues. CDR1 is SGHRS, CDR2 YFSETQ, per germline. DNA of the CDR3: TGCGCCAGCAGCCAGGGACAGGGGAATGAAAAACTGTTTTTT. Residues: CASSQGQGNEKLFF. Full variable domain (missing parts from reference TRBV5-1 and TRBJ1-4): KAGVTQTPRYLIKTRGQQVTLSCSPISGHRSVSWYQQTPGQGLQFLFEYFSETQRNKGNFPGRFSGRQFSNSRSEMNVSTLELGDSALYLCASSQGQGNEKLFFGSGTQLSVL.

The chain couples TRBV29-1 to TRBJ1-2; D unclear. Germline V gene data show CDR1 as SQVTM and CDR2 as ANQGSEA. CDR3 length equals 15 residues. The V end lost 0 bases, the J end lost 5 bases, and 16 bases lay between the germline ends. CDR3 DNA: TGCAGCGTTGAAGATCGCGCCAGGCCGGGGTATGGCTACACCTTC. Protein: CSVEDRARPGYGYTF.

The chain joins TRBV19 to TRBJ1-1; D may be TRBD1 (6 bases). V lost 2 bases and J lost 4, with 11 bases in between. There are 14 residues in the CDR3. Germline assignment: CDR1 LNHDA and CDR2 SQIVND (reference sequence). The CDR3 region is CASSILSRGTEAFF. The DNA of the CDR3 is TGTGCCAGTAGTATACTGAGCAGGGGCACTGAAGCTTTCTTT.

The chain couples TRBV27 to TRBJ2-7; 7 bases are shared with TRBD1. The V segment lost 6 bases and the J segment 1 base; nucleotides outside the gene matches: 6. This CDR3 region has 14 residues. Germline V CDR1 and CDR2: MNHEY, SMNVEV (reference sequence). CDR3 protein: CASSLQGPSYEQYF. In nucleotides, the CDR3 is TGTGCCAGCAGCCTACAGGGGCCTTCCTACGAGCAGTACTTC.

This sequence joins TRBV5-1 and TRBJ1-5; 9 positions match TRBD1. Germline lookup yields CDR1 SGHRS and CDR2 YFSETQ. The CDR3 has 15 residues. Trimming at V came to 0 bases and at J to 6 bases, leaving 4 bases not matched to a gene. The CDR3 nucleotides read TGCGCCAGCAGCTTGGGGACAGGGGACGGTCAGCCCCAGCATTTT. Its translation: CASSLGTGDGQPQHF.

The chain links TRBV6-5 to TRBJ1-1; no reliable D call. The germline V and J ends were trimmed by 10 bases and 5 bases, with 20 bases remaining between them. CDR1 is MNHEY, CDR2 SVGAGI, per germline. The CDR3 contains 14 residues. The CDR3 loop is CATDSDLPRTEAFF. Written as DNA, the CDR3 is TGTGCCACCGACTCCGACCTCCCAAGGACTGAAGCTTTCTTT.